Detailed here is one T cell receptor (beta chain). The data originate from a study of T-cell memory formation after mild COVID-19. TCRdb processed the 5' RACE reads anew with MiXCR; each CDR3 protein has one entry. Among about 270,000 distinct CDR3 sequences listed, 16% were seen once. Trimming at V came to 6 bases and at J to 6 bases, leaving 6 bases not matched to a gene. CDR3 length: 14 amino acids. The germline CDR1 and CDR2 sequences are LNHDA and SQIVND (reference sequence). The source is a man aged 18 to 29 who had mild COVID-19 (a few samples of this study predate the infection). Cell type and time point are not known. Input material: PBMCs or a T cell subset sorted from them (not recorded which). V is TRBV19 and J is TRBJ2-2; 8 bases are a match to TRBD1. The CDR3 here is CASRQTGEAGELFF. The CDR3 DNA sequence: TGTGCCAGTAGGCAGACAGGGGAGGCCGGGGAGCTGTTTTTT.